Reported below is one T cell receptor beta chain. These data come from a study of Graves' ophthalmopathy and Graves' hyperthyroidism. V lost 6 bases and J lost 4, with 13 bases in between. Germline lookup yields CDR1 SGHVS and CDR2 FQNEAQ. CDR3 length: 13 amino acids. Moderate-to-severe activity, with CAS ≥3, NOSPECS ≥4 and duration under 3 months, characterized the donors with ophthalmopathy. The sequenced template was RNA, covering the TCR beta CDR3 region. An opening RT-PCR round employed HTBI primers and preceded a second-round multiplex PCR. Each CDR3 protein gets one entry after TCRdb re-called the multiplex PCR reads with MiXCR. The sample carries about 58,000 distinct CDR3 sequences, around 50% recorded once.

The sequencing input was peripheral blood. The chain joins TRBV7-8 to TRBJ2-7; D perhaps matches TRBD2 (6 bases). This sequence originates from an adult woman with Graves' ophthalmopathy. The CDR3 region has the DNA TGTGCCAGCAGGGGGGGAAGAGGATACGAGCAGTACTTC. This gives the protein CASRGGRGYEQYF.